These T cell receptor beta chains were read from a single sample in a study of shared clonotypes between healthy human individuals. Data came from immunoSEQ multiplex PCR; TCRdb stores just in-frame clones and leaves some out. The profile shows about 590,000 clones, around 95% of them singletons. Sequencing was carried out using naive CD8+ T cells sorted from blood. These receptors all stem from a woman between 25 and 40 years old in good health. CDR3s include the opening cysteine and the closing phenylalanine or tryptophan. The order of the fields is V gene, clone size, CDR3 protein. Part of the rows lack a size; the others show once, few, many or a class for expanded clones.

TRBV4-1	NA	CASSSLGKGLYEQYF
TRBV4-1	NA	CASSPTGQEQYF
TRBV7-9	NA	CASSPARLAGVTSQYF
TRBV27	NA	CASSLMGRSYEQYF
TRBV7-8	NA	CASSLGSTIYEQYF
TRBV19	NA	CASSIGPGPSREQYF
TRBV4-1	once	CASSRFRGYEQYF
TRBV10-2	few	CASSESGLADYEQYF
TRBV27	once	CASSPLAISYEQYF
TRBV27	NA	CASREVFGELFF
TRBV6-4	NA	CASSDSRDDFLGEQFF
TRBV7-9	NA	CASSFSPSTDTQYF
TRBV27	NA	CASSSYSGNEQFF
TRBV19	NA	CASSLVGNTEAFF
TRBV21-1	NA	CASTPTDEQYF
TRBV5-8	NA	CASSYEQFF
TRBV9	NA	CASSVAGQSDTQYF
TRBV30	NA	CAWRDLHLDSGAYNEQFF
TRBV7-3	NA	CASSSHGTLNEQFF
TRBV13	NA	CASSLGEVTEAFF
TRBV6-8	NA	CASPRPGNTIYF
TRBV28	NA	CASRLPGLAYNEQFF
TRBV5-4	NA	CASSPGAREQFF
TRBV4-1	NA	CASSQVGGRGAEAFF
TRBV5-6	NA	CASSLVSGSEQYF
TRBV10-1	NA	CASSESADSYEQYF
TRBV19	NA	CASNNIGGYTF
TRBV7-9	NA	CASQGTPGYGQYF
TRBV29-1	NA	CSVVGAAKNIQYF
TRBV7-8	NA	CASSLGTATYEQYF
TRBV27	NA	CASRAPAGTAGLETQYF
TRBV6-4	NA	CASSPGNYGYTF
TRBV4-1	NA	CASSQRRTSGYNEQFF
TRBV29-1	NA	CSVQREYNEQFF
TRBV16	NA	CASSQALSGEQFF
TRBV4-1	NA	CASSQEGTGARNTEAFF
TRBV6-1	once	CASSVAAGTEAFF
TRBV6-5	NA	CASSFGLAGLTDTQYF
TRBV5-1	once	CASSSHSSHEQFF
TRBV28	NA	CASSFTRYNEQFF
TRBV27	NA	CASSPSRGAVNTEAFF
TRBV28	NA	CASSPIGSSNQPQHF
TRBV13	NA	CASTLTGENTEAFF
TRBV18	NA	CASSYVGGPISEQFF
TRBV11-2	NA	CASSLVAPNYEQYF
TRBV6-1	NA	CASRNEETQYF
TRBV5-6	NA	CASSLSRVAYSNQPQHF
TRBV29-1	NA	CSGTRDNEQFF
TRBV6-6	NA	CASSVRDRGYGYTF
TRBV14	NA	CASSQEIGQGQRYEQYF
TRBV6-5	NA	CASSFRTGLHTGELFF
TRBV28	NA	CASSPTGGSNQPQHF
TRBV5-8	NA	CASSLGIRDRVNNEQFF
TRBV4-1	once	CASSQATQDTQYF
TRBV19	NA	CASSHGTGGYEQYF
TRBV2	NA	CASSEGGSEAFF
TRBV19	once	CASSIEQGRNEQFF